The rows below give T cell receptor beta chains drawn from one sample of a study of graft-versus-host responses after intestinal transplantation. Data came from immunoSEQ multiplex PCR; TCRdb stores just in-frame clones and leaves some out. The data contain tens of thousands of clones, around 93% of them singletons. These receptors lack a known antigen. The sequenced sample was unstimulated CD8+ T cells sorted from spleen or lymph node cells, obtained before intestinal transplant. These TCRs come from a human donor who received an intestinal transplant. CDR3s include the opening cysteine and the closing phenylalanine or tryptophan. A D gene is named only where the DNA matches it firmly. Rows give clone size only sometimes, using once, few, many, or a class for an expanded clone.

j_call clone_size d_call v_call cdr3_aa cdr3_nt
TRBJ2-3 . TRBD2 TRBV14 CASSQKIAGIAGVTDTQYF TGTGCCAGCAGCCAAAAAATCGCCGGGATAGCGGGAGTCACAGATACGCAGTATTTT
TRBJ1-3 once . TRBV19 CASSTGLGSSGNTIYF TGTGCCAGTAGTACTGGTCTAGGGAGTTCTGGAAACACCATATATTTT
TRBJ2-2 . TRBD1 TRBV13 CASSLTGVFNTGELFF TGTGCCAGCAGCTTGACAGGGGTCTTTAACACCGGGGAGCTGTTTTTT
TRBJ2-1 . TRBD2 TRBV27 CASSLGTNYYNEQFF TGTGCCAGCAGTCTCGGGACTAACTACTACAATGAGCAGTTCTTC
TRBJ2-7 . . TRBV10-3 CAISESGSSYEQYF TGTGCCATCAGTGAGTCTGGGAGCTCCTACGAGCAGTACTTC
TRBJ1-5 . . TRBV15 CATSRVGGSNQPQHF TGTGCCACCAGCAGAGTTGGAGGGAGCAATCAGCCCCAGCATTTT
TRBJ2-7 . TRBD1 TRBV19 CASRGTAISYEQYF TGTGCCAGTAGAGGGACAGCCATATCCTACGAGCAGTACTTC
TRBJ2-3 . TRBD2 TRBV7-9 CASSNGLAGFTDTQYF TGTGCCAGCAGCAATGGGCTAGCGGGATTTACAGATACGCAGTATTTT
TRBJ1-1 few . TRBV5-5 CASSLTGGGTEAFF TGTGCCAGCAGCTTGACCGGGGGGGGAACTGAAGCTTTCTTT
TRBJ2-7 . . TRBV27 CASSFRGSYEQYF TGTGCCAGCAGTTTCCGGGGCTCCTACGAGCAGTACTTC
TRBJ2-7 . . TRBV2 CASSGRDSYEQYF TGTGCCAGCAGTGGACGGGACTCCTACGAGCAGTACTTC
TRBJ1-2 . TRBD1 TRBV5-1 CASSSGTGGYGYTF TGCGCCAGCAGCTCCGGGACAGGGGGCTATGGCTACACCTTC
TRBJ1-4 . TRBD1 TRBV15 CATNRGNNEKLFF TGTGCCACCAACAGGGGCAATAATGAAAAACTGTTTTTT
TRBJ2-1 . . TRBV4-2 CASSQEGTAYNEQFF TGTGCCAGCAGCCAAGAAGGGACTGCCTACAATGAGCAGTTCTTC
TRBJ2-7 . TRBD2 TRBV16 CASSQSGEIVAGSFYEQYF TGTGCCAGCAGCCAGAGTGGGGAGATCGTAGCGGGGAGTTTCTACGAGCAGTACTTC
TRBJ2-7 . . TRBV4-1 CASSQEGFEEKYF TGCGCCAGCAGCCAAGAGGGTTTTGAGGAAAAGTACTTC
TRBJ2-7 . . TRBV2 CASSETRVGSSYEQYF TGTGCCAGCAGTGAAACCCGTGTCGGGAGCTCCTACGAGCAGTACTTC
TRBJ2-5 . TRBD1 TRBV9 CASSTGTGKETQYF TGTGCCAGCAGCACCGGGACAGGGAAGGAGACCCAGTACTTC
TRBJ2-7 . TRBD1 TRBV5-4 CASSDRGGAYEQYF TGTGCCAGCAGCGACCGAGGGGGCGCCTACGAGCAGTACTTC
TRBJ1-2 . . TRBV6-6 CASSPDSYTNYGYTF TGTGCCAGCAGTCCCGACAGCTACACTAACTATGGCTACACCTTC
TRBJ2-5 . TRBD2 TRBV7-8 CASSLSGRVQETQYF TGTGCCAGCAGCTTAAGCGGGAGGGTCCAAGAGACCCAGTACTTC
TRBJ2-7 . TRBD1 TRBV27 CASRSGTVARMVPYEQYF TGTGCCAGCAGATCCGGGACAGTCGCTCGTATGGTCCCCTACGAGCAGTACTTC
TRBJ2-3 . TRBD2 TRBV6-5 CFPSGRGGMDTQYF TGTTTCCCTTCCGGGAGGGGTGGGATGGATACGCAGTATTTT
TRBJ1-1 . . TRBV13 CASAAPFRQNTEAFF TGTGCCAGCGCAGCACCCTTCAGACAGAACACTGAAGCTTTCTTT
TRBJ2-7 . TRBD2 TRBV13 CASSWSGLAGGEQYF TGTGCCAGCAGCTGGTCAGGGCTAGCGGGGGGCGAGCAGTACTTC
TRBJ2-5 . . TRBV7-9 CASGSPRGQETQYF TGTGCCAGCGGATCCCCCAGGGGACAAGAGACCCAGTACTTC
TRBJ2-1 . TRBD2 TRBV5-1 CASSNPGLAGGHSYNEQFF TGCGCCAGCTCTAATCCGGGACTAGCGGGGGGGCACTCCTACAATGAGCAGTTCTTC
TRBJ2-7 . TRBD2 TRBV19 CASRSGLSEYF TGTGCCAGTCGCTCGGGACTATCTGAGTACTTC
TRBJ1-2 . TRBD1 TRBV27 CASSDRGVGYTF TGTGCCAGCAGTGACAGGGGTGTTGGCTACACCTTC
TRBJ2-5 . TRBD1 TRBV6-1 CASSKDRGRETQYF TGTGCCAGCAGTAAGGACAGGGGCAGGGAGACCCAGTACTTC
TRBJ1-1 few TRBD1 TRBV6-6 CASSKIQGALSEAFF TGTGCCAGCAGTAAGATTCAGGGGGCATTGTCTGAAGCTTTCTTT
TRBJ1-2 . . TRBV7-3 CASSANREGYTF TGTGCCAGCAGCGCCAACCGGGAAGGCTACACCTTC
TRBJ2-3 . . TRBV7-2 CATQTGDYTDTQYF TGTGCCACCCAGACAGGAGATTACACAGATACGCAGTATTTT